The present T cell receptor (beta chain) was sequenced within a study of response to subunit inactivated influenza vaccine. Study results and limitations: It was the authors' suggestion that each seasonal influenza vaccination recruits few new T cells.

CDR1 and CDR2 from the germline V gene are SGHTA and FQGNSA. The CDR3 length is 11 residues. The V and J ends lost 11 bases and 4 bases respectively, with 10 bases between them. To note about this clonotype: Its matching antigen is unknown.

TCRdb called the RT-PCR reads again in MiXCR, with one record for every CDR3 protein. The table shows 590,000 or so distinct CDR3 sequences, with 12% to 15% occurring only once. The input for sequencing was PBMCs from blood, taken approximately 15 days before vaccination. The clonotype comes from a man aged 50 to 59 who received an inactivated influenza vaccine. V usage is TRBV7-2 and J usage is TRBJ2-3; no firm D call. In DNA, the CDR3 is TGTGCCGTTGGCCAGCCAGATACGCAGTATTTT. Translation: CAVGQPDTQYF.